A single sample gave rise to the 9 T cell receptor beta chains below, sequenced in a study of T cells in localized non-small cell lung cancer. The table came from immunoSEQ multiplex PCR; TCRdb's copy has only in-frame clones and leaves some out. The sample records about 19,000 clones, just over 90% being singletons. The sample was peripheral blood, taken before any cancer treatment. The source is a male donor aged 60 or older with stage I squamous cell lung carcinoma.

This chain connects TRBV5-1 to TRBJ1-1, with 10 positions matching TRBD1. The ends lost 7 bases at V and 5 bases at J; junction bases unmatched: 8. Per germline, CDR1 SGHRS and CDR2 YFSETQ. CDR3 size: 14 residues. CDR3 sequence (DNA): TGCGCCAGCGGTCAGACAGGGGGCTTAACTGAAGCTTTCTTT. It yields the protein CASGQTGGLTEAFF.

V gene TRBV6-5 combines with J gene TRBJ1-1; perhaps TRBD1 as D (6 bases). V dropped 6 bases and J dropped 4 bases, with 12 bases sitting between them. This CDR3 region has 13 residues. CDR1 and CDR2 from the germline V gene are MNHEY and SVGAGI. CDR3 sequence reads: CASSASDSTEAFF. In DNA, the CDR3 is TGTGCCAGCAGCGCCTCGGACAGCACTGAAGCTTTCTTT.

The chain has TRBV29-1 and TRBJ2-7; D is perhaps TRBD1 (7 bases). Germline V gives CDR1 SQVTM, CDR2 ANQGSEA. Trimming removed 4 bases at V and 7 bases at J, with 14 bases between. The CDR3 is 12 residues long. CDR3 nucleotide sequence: TGCAGCGTTGGCGGGACAGCCTGGGAGCAGTACTTC. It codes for CSVGGTAWEQYF.

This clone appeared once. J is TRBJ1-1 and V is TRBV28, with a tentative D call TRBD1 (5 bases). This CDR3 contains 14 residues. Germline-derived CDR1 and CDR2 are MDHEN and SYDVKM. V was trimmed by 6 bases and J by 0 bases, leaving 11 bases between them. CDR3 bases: TGTGCCAGCAGGTCCGAGGGGCTGAACACTGAAGCTTTCTTT. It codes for CASRSEGLNTEAFF.

The CDR3 DNA follows: TGTGCCAGCAGCCCTTTACATTCCGGAACCTACGAGCAGTACTTC. Amino acid sequence: CASSPLHSGTYEQYF. The V gene is TRBV7-2, the J gene TRBJ2-7, with D unclear. Germline V CDR1 and CDR2: SGHTA, FQGNSA. The CDR3 covers 15 residues. Between the trimmed V and J ends, which lost 5 bases and 2 bases, there was a span of 16 bases.

CDR3 bases: TGTGCCAGCAGTTCCCAGACAGGGGAGGCTTTCTTT. This codes for CASSSQTGEAFF. The chain combines TRBV28 with TRBJ1-1; TRBD1 agrees at 8 bases. Germline V CDR1 and CDR2: MDHEN, SYDVKM. CDR3 length: 12 residues. The V segment lost 4 bases and the J segment 11 bases; nucleotides outside the gene matches: 6.

Here the CDR3 reads CSVVVGLAGVLGTDTQYF. For the CDR3, the DNA is TGCAGCGTTGTCGTGGGACTAGCGGGAGTGCTCGGCACAGATACGCAGTATTTT. This rearrangement joins TRBV29-1 to TRBJ2-3; 14 nucleotides agree with TRBD2. Germline trimming cut 4 bases from V and 1 base from J; bases unmatched to any gene: 10. The CDR3 has 18 residues. Germline CDR1 SQVTM, CDR2 ANQGSEA.

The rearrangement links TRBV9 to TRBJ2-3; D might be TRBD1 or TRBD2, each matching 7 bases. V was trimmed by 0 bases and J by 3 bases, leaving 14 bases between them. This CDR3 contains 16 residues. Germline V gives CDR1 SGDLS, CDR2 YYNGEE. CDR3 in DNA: TGTGCCAGCAGCGTAGAGACAGGGAGGGGGACAGATACGCAGTATTTT. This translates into CASSVETGRGTDTQYF. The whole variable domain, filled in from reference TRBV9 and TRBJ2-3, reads DSGVTQTPKHLITATGQRVTLRCSPRSGDLSVYWYQQSLDQGLQFLIQYYNGEERAKGNILERFSAQQFPDLHSELNLSSLELGDSALYFCASSVETGRGTDTQYFGPGTRLTVL.

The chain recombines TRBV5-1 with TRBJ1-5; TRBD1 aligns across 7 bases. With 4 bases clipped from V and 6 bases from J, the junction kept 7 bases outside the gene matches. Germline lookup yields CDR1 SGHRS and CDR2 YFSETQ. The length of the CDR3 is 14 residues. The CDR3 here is CASSLGTVGQPQHF. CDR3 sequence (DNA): TGCGCCAGCAGCCTGGGGACAGTCGGTCAGCCCCAGCATTTT.